These T cell receptor beta chains were read from a single sample in a study of blood T cell repertoires in COVID-19. The repertoire was sequenced with immunoSEQ multiplex PCR; TCRdb's copy has only in-frame clones and lacks some. The sample yields approximately 200,000 clones, roughly four fifths seen once. Sequenced material: peripheral blood. The source is a woman in her fifties or sixties with acute or convalescent COVID-19. The CDR3 runs from the conserved cysteine through the conserved F or W. The D gene is left open where the match is weak. Some rows mark clone size as missing; the rest say once, few, many or name a class of expanded clone.

V	size	D	J	length	CDR3	DNA
TRBV4-1	few	TRBD2	TRBJ2-1	15	CASSLGGFSYNEQFF	TGCGCCAGCAGCCTCGGGGGGTTCTCCTACAATGAGCAGTTCTTC
TRBV7-2	NA	NA	TRBJ2-1	17	CASSLAPSSLSYNEQFF	TGTGCCAGCAGCTTAGCCCCTAGCTCCCTTTCCTACAATGAGCAGTTCTTC
TRBV2	NA	NA	TRBJ1-2	15	CAVPLAPGRGHGYTF	TGTGCCGTCCCACTCGCCCCCGGGAGAGGTCATGGCTACACCTTC
TRBV6-6	NA	NA	TRBJ2-5	15	CASSYGAASQETQYF	TGTGCCAGCAGTTACGGGGCTGCTAGCCAAGAGACCCAGTACTTC
TRBV6-5	once	NA	TRBJ1-6	14	CASNDSGPNSPLHF	TGTGCCAGTAACGACAGTGGTCCAAATTCACCCCTCCACTTT
TRBV6-2/TRBV6-3	NA	NA	TRBJ1-1	16	CASSSHNTPPNVEAFF	TGTGCCAGCAGTTCTCACAACACCCCACCGAACGTTGAAGCTTTCTTT
TRBV4-2	NA	NA	TRBJ2-5	14	CASSQSGELETQYF	TGTGCCAGCAGCCAATCCGGGGAATTGGAGACCCAGTACTTC
TRBV6-5	NA	TRBD1	TRBJ1-1	14	CASSLGTGNTEAFF	TGTGCCAGCAGTCTCGGGACAGGGAACACTGAAGCTTTCTTT
TRBV5-1	few	TRBD2	TRBJ2-2	16	CASSGSGLAGAGELFF	TGCGCCAGCAGCGGATCCGGACTAGCGGGGGCCGGGGAGCTGTTTTTT
TRBV28	NA	TRBD1	TRBJ2-5	15	CASSLGGTGGETQYF	TGTGCCAGCAGTTTAGGCGGGACAGGGGGAGAGACCCAGTACTTC
TRBV19	NA	NA	TRBJ1-2	14	CASSHPTGLNGYTF	TGTGCCAGTAGTCACCCGACGGGGTTGAATGGCTACACCTTC
TRBV30	NA	NA	TRBJ1-6	14	CAWSLENQASPLHF	TGTGCCTGGAGTCTGGAAAACCAGGCTTCACCCCTCCACTTT
TRBV20-1	once	NA	TRBJ1-1	11	CSATAGTEAFF	TGCAGTGCGACCGCCGGGACTGAAGCTTTCTTT
TRBV3-1/TRBV3-2	NA	NA	TRBJ2-2	15	CASSRDLRGTGELFF	TGTGCCAGCAGCCGGGACTTGAGGGGCACCGGGGAGCTGTTTTTT
TRBV7-6	NA	TRBD2	TRBJ2-1	18	CASSGPGTSGGWDNEQFF	TGTGCCAGCAGCGGACCCGGGACTAGCGGGGGGTGGGACAATGAGCAGTTCTTC
TRBV11-2	NA	NA	TRBJ2-7	14	CASSSGKGSYEQYF	TGTGCCAGCAGCTCGGGAAAGGGCTCCTACGAGCAGTACTTC
TRBV19	NA	TRBD1	TRBJ1-4	16	CASSILGQGANEKLFF	TGTGCCAGTAGTATATTGGGACAGGGGGCTAATGAAAAACTGTTTTTT
TRBV9	NA	TRBD1	TRBJ2-1	14	CASSAGQGRNEQFF	TGTGCCAGCAGCGCCGGACAGGGCCGCAATGAGCAGTTCTTC
TRBV11-3	NA	NA	TRBJ2-2	15	CASSNRDIETGELFF	TGTGCCAGCAGCAATCGGGACATCGAAACCGGGGAGCTGTTTTTT
TRBV6-1	few	TRBD1	TRBJ1-2	17	CASSGGPGGQGAHGYTF	TGTGCCAGCAGTGGGGGACCGGGGGGACAGGGAGCTCATGGCTACACCTTC
TRBV4-1	NA	NA	TRBJ1-5	19	CASSQLLNIHRAKNQPQHF	TGCGCCAGCAGCCAATTACTGAACATTCACAGGGCGAAAAATCAGCCCCAGCATTTT
TRBV6-1	NA	NA	TRBJ1-1	15	CASSEVVGGSGVAFF	TGTGCCAGCAGTGAAGTTGTCGGCGGGTCAGGCGTCGCTTTCTTT
TRBV6-5	NA	TRBD1	TRBJ1-2	14	CASSTTGGAYGYTF	TGTGCCAGCAGTACGACAGGGGGCGCTTATGGCTACACCTTC
TRBV10-3	NA	TRBD1	TRBJ2-1	15	CAISESRTGSNEQFF	TGTGCCATCAGTGAGTCGCGGACAGGATCCAATGAGCAGTTCTTC
TRBV10-3	NA	NA	TRBJ1-2	13	CAISAGVLNGYTF	TGTGCCATCAGTGCCGGGGTACTAAATGGCTACACCTTC
TRBV27	NA	NA	TRBJ1-5	13	CASSATGRQPQHF	TGTGCCAGCAGTGCGACAGGTCGCCAGCCCCAGCATTTT
TRBV28	few	TRBD1	TRBJ2-2	15	CARYYRGRNTGELFF	TGTGCCAGATACTACAGGGGGAGGAACACCGGGGAGCTGTTTTTT
TRBV19	once	TRBD2	TRBJ2-3	14	CASSIPGGPDTQYF	TGTGCCAGTAGTATTCCGGGGGGGCCAGATACGCAGTATTTT
TRBV6-5	once	NA	TRBJ2-2	15	CASPTGQSNTGELFF	TGTGCCAGCCCTACAGGACAGTCGAACACCGGGGAGCTGTTTTTT
TRBV11-2	NA	NA	TRBJ1-3	15	CASSHGVSSGNTIYF	TGTGCCAGCAGCCACGGGGTCAGCTCTGGAAACACCATATATTTT
TRBV18	NA	NA	TRBJ1-5	16	CASSPPGQISNQPQHF	TGTGCCAGCTCACCACCCGGACAGATTAGCAATCAGCCCCAGCATTTT
TRBV5-1	NA	NA	TRBJ2-3	16	CASSPSQQGRSDTQYF	TGCGCCAGCAGCCCTTCGCAACAGGGAAGGTCAGATACGCAGTATTTT
TRBV5-1	NA	TRBD2	TRBJ2-3	18	CASSLMGLAEKQGDTQYF	TGCGCCAGCAGCTTGATGGGACTAGCGGAGAAGCAGGGAGATACGCAGTATTTT
TRBV5-4	NA	TRBD1	TRBJ2-5	16	CASSQPGQRYQETQYF	TGTGCCAGCAGCCAACCGGGACAGAGGTATCAAGAGACCCAGTACTTC
TRBV19	NA	NA	TRBJ1-5	13	CASSIDRGQPQHF	TGTGCCAGTAGTATAGATCGCGGTCAGCCCCAGCATTTT